Included here is one T cell receptor beta chain sequence, with context. It lacks a known antigen. No quality values exist for individual bases; no much larger clone is one base distant. This sample was included in a study of blood T cells in healthy people across ages (dated by TCRdb to the mid-2010s). In the study overall: In model experiments, template switching captured about one uniquely barcoded TCR beta cDNA molecule for every two T cells. Four age groups were formed from the donors: young (average approximately 15 years), middle-aged (approximately 39), aged (approximately 60) and long-lived (more than 75). Donors of different ages were randomly distributed across sequencing lanes to avoid experimental bias. The study measured age-related changes in TCR beta repertoire diversity using deep sequencing normalized with unique cDNA molecular identifiers. Two additional independent replicas of 1 million unique cDNA reads from the same blood draw were analyzed for two donors (one aged 18 to 30 and one aged 80 or older).

In the germline V gene, CDR1 corresponds to SQVTM and CDR2 to ANQGSEA. Spanning cysteine to phenylalanine, the CDR3 consists of 13 amino acids. Of all the DNA, just the CDR3 is kept, 39 bases in frame from base 1. V loses 4 bases, J loses 0 bases, and the germline ends lie 10 bases apart. Library creation used 5' RACE. This sample was sequenced with an Illumina HiSeq 2500. The second PCR ran for roughly 7 to 12 cycles and used a J-beta primer mix along with a sample-barcoded 5' primer. A template-switch 5' adaptor carrying 12 random nucleotides introduced a unique molecular identifier onto each TCR beta cDNA molecule. At least 3 million CDR3-containing paired-end reads were obtained from each sample. First-strand cDNA synthesis was performed from all RNA using the Mint cDNA synthesis kit, with priming by a TRBC-specific oligonucleotide. Following uracil-DNA glycosylase treatment, all cDNA underwent a first 18-cycle PCR with the universal primers M1SS and BC2_uni_R. For the original study's pipeline: For normalization, 1 million high-quality reads were randomly selected from each sample, with every read carrying a distinct molecular identifier. Instead of being binned into consensus sequences, reads that shared molecular identifiers were thrown out. CDR3 identification, clonotype clustering and error correction used MiTCR with a Q25 quality threshold and the strictest error-elimination algorithm. A nonparametric unseen species model with Euler transformation was used to estimate a lower bound on total TCR beta diversity. The public reads were reanalyzed by TCRdb: fastp trimming at Q25, MiXCR alignment, in-frame beta chains only. Every CDR3 protein is listed once, alongside the most common genes and DNA of its rows. In this record, the V and J calls reflect TCRdb's handling and not the investigators' own analysis. The table for this sample lists 1.5 million or so distinct CDR3 sequences; 42% of them were counted only once. Jointly, the top ten make up roughly 7.9% of the sample.

The research as a whole found: Total diversity estimates from one million sequenced T cells were considered lower bounds and underestimates. Compared with the aged group, the long-lived group had more naive CD4+ T cells, fewer expanded clones and increased TCR diversity, suggesting age selection. Because the CMV infection status of the donors was unknown, age-related changes in expanded clonotypes may potentially have been confounded. A strong correlation was found between observed TCR beta diversity and the percentage of naive T cells measured by flow cytometry. Conclusive comparison of naive and antigen-experienced compartments was prevented by the profiling of bulk unsorted PBMCs. As age increased, observed TCR beta diversity per million T cells dropped in a roughly linear way, and a significant reduction was already evident by age 40.

Donors were approximately 42 systemically healthy Caucasian individuals from Russia aged roughly 6 to 90 years. About 10 milliliters of peripheral blood were collected from each donor into EDTA-treated Vacutainer tubes. PBMCs were isolated by Ficoll-Paque density-gradient centrifugation, with at least 6.5 million obtained per sample. Total RNA was extracted from PBMCs with Trizol reagent, with at least 6 micrograms obtained per sample. Naive CD45RAhigh/CD27high T cell percentages were measured by flow cytometry on a PBMC aliquot from every donor. This receptor was obtained from a woman aged 18-29 years in good health. The sequence is built from TRBV29-1 and TRBJ2-7; the D gene is possibly TRBD2, with 6 bases matching. Source material: blood. The nucleotides read TGCAGCGTTGGGGCGGGGAACTCCTACGAGCAGTACTTC. This encodes CSVGAGNSYEQYF.